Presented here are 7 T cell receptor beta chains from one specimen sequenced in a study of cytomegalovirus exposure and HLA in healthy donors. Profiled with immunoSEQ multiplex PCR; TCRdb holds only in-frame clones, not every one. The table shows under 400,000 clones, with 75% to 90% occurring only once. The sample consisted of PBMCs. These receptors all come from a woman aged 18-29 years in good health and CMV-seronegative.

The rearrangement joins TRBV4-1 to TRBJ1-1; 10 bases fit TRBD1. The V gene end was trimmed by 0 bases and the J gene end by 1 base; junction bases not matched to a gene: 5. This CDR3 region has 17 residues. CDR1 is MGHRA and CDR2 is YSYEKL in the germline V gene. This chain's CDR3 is CASSQERRDRGNTEAFF. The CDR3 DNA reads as TGCGCCAGCAGCCAAGAAAGACGGGACAGGGGGAACACTGAAGCTTTCTTT.

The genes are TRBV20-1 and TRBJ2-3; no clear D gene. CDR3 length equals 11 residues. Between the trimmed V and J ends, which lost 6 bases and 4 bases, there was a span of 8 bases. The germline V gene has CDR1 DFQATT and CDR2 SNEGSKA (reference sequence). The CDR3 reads CSAGRADTQYF. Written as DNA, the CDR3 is TGCAGTGCCGGCCGGGCAGATACGCAGTATTTT.

The CDR3 nucleotides are TGCGCCAGCAGCCACCTACTAAGGGACAGGGAAAACACTGAAGCTTTCTTT. Amino acid sequence: CASSHLLRDRENTEAFF. The chain couples TRBV4-1 to TRBJ1-1; TRBD1 agrees at 9 bases. V was clipped by 3 bases and J by 2 bases; unmatched bases: 10. The length of the CDR3 is 17 residues. CDR1 MGHRA and CDR2 YSYEKL come from the germline V gene.

CDR3 DNA sequence: TGTGCCAGCAGCTTGGAGGGCGGGGTCCAGCCCCAGCATTTT. Translating it yields CASSLEGGVQPQHF. The J gene is TRBJ1-5, the V gene TRBV5-6; D is ambiguous. The CDR3 sequence is 14 residues long. V was cut by 0 bases and J by 7 bases, with 11 bases left in between. The germline gives CDR1 SGHDT, CDR2 YYEEEE.

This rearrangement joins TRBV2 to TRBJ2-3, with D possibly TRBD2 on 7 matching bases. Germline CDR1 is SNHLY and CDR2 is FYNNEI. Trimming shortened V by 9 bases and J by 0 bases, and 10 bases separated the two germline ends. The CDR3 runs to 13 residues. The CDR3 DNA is TGTGCCAGGGGGGGGCAAAGCACAGATACGCAGTATTTT. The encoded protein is CARGGQSTDTQYF. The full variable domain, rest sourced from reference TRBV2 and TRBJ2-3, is EPEVTQTPSHQVTQMGQEVILRCVPISNHLYFYWYRQILGQKVEFLVSFYNNEISEKSEIFDDQFSVERPDGSNFTLKIRSTKLEDSAMYFCARGGQSTDTQYFGPGTRLTVL.

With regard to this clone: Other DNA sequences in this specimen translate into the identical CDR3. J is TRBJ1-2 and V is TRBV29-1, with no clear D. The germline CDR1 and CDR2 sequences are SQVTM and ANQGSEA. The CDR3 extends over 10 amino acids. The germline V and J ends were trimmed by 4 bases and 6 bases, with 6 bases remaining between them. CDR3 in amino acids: CSVGGDGYTF. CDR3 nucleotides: TGCAGCGTTGGCGGGGATGGCTACACCTTC.

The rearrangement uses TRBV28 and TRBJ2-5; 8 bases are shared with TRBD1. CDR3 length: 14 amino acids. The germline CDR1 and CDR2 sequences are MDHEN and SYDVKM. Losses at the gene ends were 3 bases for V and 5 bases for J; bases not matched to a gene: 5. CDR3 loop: CASSFRDRPETQYF. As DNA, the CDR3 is TGTGCCAGCAGTTTTCGGGACAGGCCCGAGACCCAGTACTTC.